This T cell receptor beta chain is from a study of cytomegalovirus exposure and HLA in healthy donors. Background on the study: Drawn from HLA-typed donors, 80 million to 95 million unique TCRs were held in an early data release.

This clone was observed at least ten times. Its cognate antigen is unknown. Amplification used 60 Vbeta primers and 13 Jbeta primers. Clones were read by immunoSEQ multiplex PCR, and TCRdb kept only the in-frame ones, dropping some. In the table there are 110,000 to 150,000 clones, around three quarters of which are singletons. Regarding the study as a whole: A likely sequencing artifact accounted for one observed cluster of highly shared sequence variants. For most TCR beta V segments, an earlier analysis put the productive rate at about 87% or about 30% of the time. Reportedly, cytomegalovirus status was diagnosed with high sensitivity and specificity.

The germline gives CDR1 SGHRS, CDR2 YFSETQ. Trimming at V came to 1 base and at J to 3 bases, leaving 2 bases not matched to a gene. This CDR3 is 15 amino acids long. V is TRBV5-1 and J is TRBJ2-5; 11 nucleotides align to TRBD2. The sequence was collected from a woman aged 55-69 years in good health and CMV-seropositive. Specimen: PBMCs. Written as DNA, the CDR3 is TGCGCCAGCAGCTTGACTAGCGGGAGTAAAGAGACCCAGTACTTC. The encoded protein is CASSLTSGSKETQYF.